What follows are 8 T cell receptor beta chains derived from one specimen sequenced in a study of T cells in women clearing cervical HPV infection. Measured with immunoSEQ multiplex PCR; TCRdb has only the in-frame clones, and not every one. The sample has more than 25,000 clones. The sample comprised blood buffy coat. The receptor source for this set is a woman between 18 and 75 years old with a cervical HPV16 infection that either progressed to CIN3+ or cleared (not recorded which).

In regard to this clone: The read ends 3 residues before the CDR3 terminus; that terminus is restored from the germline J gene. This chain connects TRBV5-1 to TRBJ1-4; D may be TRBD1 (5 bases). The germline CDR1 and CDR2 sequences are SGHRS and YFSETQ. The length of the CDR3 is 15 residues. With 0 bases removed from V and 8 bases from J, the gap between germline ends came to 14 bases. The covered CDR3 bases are TGCGCCAGCAGCTTGGAGGTCTCGGGGGAAGAAAAA. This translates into CASSLEVSGEEK. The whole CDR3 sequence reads CASSLEVSGEEKLFF.

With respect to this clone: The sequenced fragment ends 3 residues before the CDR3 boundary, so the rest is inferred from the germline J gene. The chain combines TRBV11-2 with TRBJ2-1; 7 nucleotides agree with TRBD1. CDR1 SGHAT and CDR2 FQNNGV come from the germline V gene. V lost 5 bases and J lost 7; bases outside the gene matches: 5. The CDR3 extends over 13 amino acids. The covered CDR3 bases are TGTGCCAGCAGCATAAACAGGGGAAATGAG. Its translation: CASSINRGNE. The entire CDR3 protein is CASSINRGNEQFF.

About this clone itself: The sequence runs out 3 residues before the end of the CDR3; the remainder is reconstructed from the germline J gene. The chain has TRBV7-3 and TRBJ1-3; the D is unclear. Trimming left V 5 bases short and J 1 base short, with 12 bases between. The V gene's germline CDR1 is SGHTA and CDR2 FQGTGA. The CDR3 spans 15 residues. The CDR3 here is CASSPGGGSGNTIYF. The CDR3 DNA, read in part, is TGTGCCAGCAGCCCAGGTGGAGGATCTGGAAACACC.

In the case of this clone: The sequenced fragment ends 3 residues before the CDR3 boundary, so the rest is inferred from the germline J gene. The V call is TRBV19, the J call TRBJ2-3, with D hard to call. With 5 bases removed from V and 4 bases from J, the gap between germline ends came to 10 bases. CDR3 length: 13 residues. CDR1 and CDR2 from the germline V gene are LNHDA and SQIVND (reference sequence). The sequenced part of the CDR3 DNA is TGTGCCAGTAGTTCATGGGCTGCAGATACG. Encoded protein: CASSSWAADT. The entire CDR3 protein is CASSSWAADTQYF.

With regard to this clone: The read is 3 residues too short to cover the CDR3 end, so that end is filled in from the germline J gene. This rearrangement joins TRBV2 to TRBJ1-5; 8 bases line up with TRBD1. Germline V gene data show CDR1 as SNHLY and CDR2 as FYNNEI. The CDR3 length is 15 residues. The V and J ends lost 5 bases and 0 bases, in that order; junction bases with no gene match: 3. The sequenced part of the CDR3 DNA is TGTGCCAGCAGTCTGGACAGGGATAGCAATCAGCCC. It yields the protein CASSLDRDSNQP. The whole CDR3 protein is CASSLDRDSNQPQHF. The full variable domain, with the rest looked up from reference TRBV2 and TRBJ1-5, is EPEVTQTPSHQVTQMGQEVILRCVPISNHLYFYWYRQILGQKVEFLVSFYNNEISEKSEIFDDQFSVERPDGSNFTLKIRSTKLEDSAMYFCASSLDRDSNQPQHFGDGTRLSIL.

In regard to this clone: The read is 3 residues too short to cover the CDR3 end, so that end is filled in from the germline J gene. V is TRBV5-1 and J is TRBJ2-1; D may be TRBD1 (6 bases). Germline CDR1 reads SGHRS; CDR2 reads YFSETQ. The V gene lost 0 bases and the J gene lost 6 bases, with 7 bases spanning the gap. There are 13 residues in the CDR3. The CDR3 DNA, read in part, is TGCGCCAGCAGCTTGGGGGGGCCCAATGAG. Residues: CASSLGGPNE. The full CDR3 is CASSLGGPNEQFF.

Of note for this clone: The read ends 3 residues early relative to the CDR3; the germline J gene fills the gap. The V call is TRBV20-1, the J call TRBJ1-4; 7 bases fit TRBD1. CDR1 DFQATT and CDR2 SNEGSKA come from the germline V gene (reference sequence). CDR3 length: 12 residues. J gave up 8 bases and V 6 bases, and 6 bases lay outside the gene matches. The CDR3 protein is CSAYRGEEKLFF. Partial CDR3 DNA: TGCAGTGCCTACAGGGGAGAAGAAAAA.

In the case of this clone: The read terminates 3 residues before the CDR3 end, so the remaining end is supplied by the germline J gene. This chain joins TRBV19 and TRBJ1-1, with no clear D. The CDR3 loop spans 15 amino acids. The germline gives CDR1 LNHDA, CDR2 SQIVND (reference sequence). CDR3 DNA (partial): TGTGCCAGTAGTAGGCGGGAACCGATTTACAATGAG. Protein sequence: CASSRREPIYNE. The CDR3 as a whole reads CASSRREPIYNEAFF.